Shown below are 24 T cell receptor beta chains from a single sample sequenced in a study of CD8 T cells in Susac syndrome. Random hexamers were used to reverse transcribe roughly 0.5 to 1 ug of RNA. MiXCR, applied by TCRdb to the immunoSEQ multiplex PCR reads, yields one record per CDR3 protein. The data contain 85,000 to 95,000 distinct CDR3 sequences, just under 95% of them singletons. The sequencing sample was made of CD4+ T cells from PBMCs. These receptors all stem from a human donor with Susac syndrome.

The chain uses TRBV4-1 and TRBJ1-1, with no clear D. Germline-derived CDR1 and CDR2 are MGHRA and YSYEKL. The V and J ends lost 0 bases and 1 base respectively, with 9 bases between them. The length of the CDR3 is 15 residues. CDR3 bases: TGCGCCAGCAGCCAAGATGGGCAGCCGAACACTGAAGCTTTCTTT. It yields the protein CASSQDGQPNTEAFF.

V is TRBV19 and J is TRBJ1-6; possibly TRBD1 for D (5 bases). The CDR3 extends over 16 amino acids. Germline loops: CDR1 LNHDA, CDR2 SQIVND (reference sequence). V lost 3 bases and J lost 9, with 18 bases in between. CDR3 coding DNA: TGTGCCAGTAGTATTGGGTGGGGACGATCGTTTTCACCCCTCCACTTT. Translated, it gives CASSIGWGRSFSPLHF.

This chain uses TRBV11-2 with TRBJ2-1; TRBD1 matches at 7 bases. The CDR3 runs to 16 residues. The V gene end was trimmed by 6 bases and the J gene end by 8 bases; junction bases not matched to a gene: 16. CDR1 and CDR2 (germline): SGHAT, FQNNGV. The CDR3 loop reads CASSSQTGYSWDEQFF. Written as DNA, the CDR3 is TGTGCCAGCAGTTCCCAGACAGGGTATTCGTGGGATGAGCAGTTCTTC.

This chain joins TRBV3-1 and TRBJ2-3; tentative D call: TRBD2 (6 bases). Trimming took off 0 bases at V and 3 bases at J, with 10 bases between the two ends. CDR3 length equals 15 residues. Looked up from germline, CDR1 is LGHDT and CDR2 is YNNKEL (reference sequence). The CDR3 spells CASSQDWGRTDTQYF. Here the CDR3 DNA reads TGTGCCAGCAGCCAAGATTGGGGGAGGACAGATACGCAGTATTTT.

The chain combines TRBV5-4 with TRBJ1-6, with TRBD1 identical over 8 bases. Germline V gene lookup returns CDR1 SGHNT and CDR2 YYREEE (reference sequence). The CDR3 consists of 13 residues. V shed 5 bases and J 9 bases; nucleotides not matched to a gene: 4. In DNA, the CDR3 is TGTGCCAGCAGACGAACAGGGGGTTCACCCCTCCACTTT. Translated: CASRRTGGSPLHF.

The CDR3 is CASSLAGQGVLAFF. CDR3 DNA: TGCGCCAGCAGCTTGGCGGGACAGGGAGTCTTGGCTTTCTTT. V usage is TRBV5-1 and J usage is TRBJ1-1; 9 positions match TRBD1. The CDR3 has 14 residues. Unmatched junction bases numbered 8, after V lost 0 bases and J lost 11 bases. Germline CDR1 is SGHRS and CDR2 is YFSETQ.

The chain is built from TRBV30 and TRBJ1-1, with D possibly being TRBD1 (6 bases). CDR1 GTSNPN and CDR2 SVGIG come from the germline V gene (reference sequence). The CDR3 spans 13 residues. The V end was cut by 3 bases, the J end by 1 base, with 9 bases between. Here the CDR3 DNA reads TGTGCCTGGAGACAGGGATCGAACACTGAAGCTTTCTTT. Its translation is CAWRQGSNTEAFF.

J is TRBJ2-5 and V is TRBV13, with 7 bases aligning to TRBD1. V shed 4 bases and J 2 bases; nucleotides not matched to a gene: 4. The germline CDR1 and CDR2 sequences are PRHDT and FYEKMQ (reference sequence). The CDR3 runs to 14 residues. CDR3: CASSSRQGQETQYF. CDR3 nucleotide sequence: TGTGCCAGCAGCTCCCGACAGGGACAAGAGACCCAGTACTTC. Together with reference TRBV13 and TRBJ2-5, the CDR3 gives the full variable domain: AAGVIQSPRHLIKEKRETATLKCYPIPRHDTVYWYQQGPGQDPQFLISFYEKMQSDKGSIPDRFSAQQFSDYHSELNMSSLELGDSALYFCASSSRQGQETQYFGPGTRLLVL.

V is TRBV4-1 and J is TRBJ2-5; 13 bases match TRBD2. After removal of 1 base from V and 2 bases from J, the junction contained 7 bases not matched to a gene. The CDR3 sequence is 18 residues long. CDR1 and CDR2 from the germline V gene are MGHRA and YSYEKL. CDR3 protein: CASSQGTSGGAWQETQYF. The CDR3 DNA is TGCGCCAGCAGCCAAGGAACTAGCGGGGGGGCCTGGCAAGAGACCCAGTACTTC.

This clonotype appeared a single time. The genes are TRBV7-6 and TRBJ2-7, with D perhaps given as TRBD1 or TRBD2 (5 bases each). The CDR3 runs to 15 residues. The germline V gene has CDR1 SGHVS and CDR2 FNYEAQ. V shed 5 bases and J shed 0 bases, with 14 bases lying between them. The CDR3 protein is CASSPGRGTSYEQYF. CDR3 in DNA: TGTGCCAGCAGCCCGGGACGAGGGACCTCCTACGAGCAGTACTTC.

The count of this clonotype is one. The chain links TRBV28 to TRBJ2-7, with D unclear. Germline CDR1 and CDR2: MDHEN and SYDVKM. V was trimmed by 6 bases and J by 5 bases, leaving 11 bases between them. The CDR3 runs to 12 residues. The CDR3 region has the DNA TGTGCCAGCAGAGACGTTATGAACGAGCAGTACTTC. This codes for CASRDVMNEQYF.

The chain recombines TRBV14 with TRBJ1-5; TRBD1 aligns across 8 bases. The CDR3 consists of 14 residues. The J segment lost 3 bases and the V segment lost 5 bases, leaving 3 bases of the junction unmatched. Germline CDR1 is SGHDN and CDR2 is FVKESK. The chain's CDR3 is CASSRQGTNQPQHF. CDR3 DNA: TGTGCCAGCAGCAGACAGGGGACCAATCAGCCCCAGCATTTT.

This clonotype came up once. This chain links TRBV7-2 with TRBJ2-3; 7 bases are a match to TRBD2. CDR1 and CDR2 (germline): SGHTA, FQGNSA. The CDR3 length is 14 residues. V lost 7 bases, J lost 6 bases, and 10 bases stayed unmatched. The CDR3 reads CASISGGSPDTQYF. DNA of the CDR3: TGTGCCAGCATTTCCGGGGGGTCCCCCGATACGCAGTATTTT.

V and J are TRBV25-1 and TRBJ1-4; maybe TRBD1 (5 bases). The V end lost 1 base, the J end lost 8 bases, and 14 bases lay between the germline ends. CDR1 and CDR2 (germline): MGHDK, SYGVNS. The CDR3 sequence is 15 residues long. This CDR3 is CASSESGSGGEKLFF. The CDR3 bases are TGTGCCAGCAGTGAATCAGGTTCGGGGGGAGAAAAACTGTTTTTT.

V is TRBV21-1 and J is TRBJ1-2; TRBD1, as called in the table, went unchecked against the DNA. TRBV21-1 is a pseudogene. The CDR3 length is 13 residues. In DNA form, the CDR3 reads TGTGCCAGCGAGGGACAAATTAACTATGGCTACACCTTC. This translates into CASEGQINYGYTF.

This sequence joins TRBV20-1 and TRBJ2-7; the match to TRBD1 covers 9 bases. Germline CDR1 DFQATT, CDR2 SNEGSKA (reference sequence). The CDR3 sequence is 12 residues long. With 5 bases clipped from V and 5 bases from J, the junction kept 4 bases outside the gene matches. The CDR3 is CSAGQGRNEQYF. The CDR3 bases are TGCAGTGCTGGACAGGGGAGGAACGAGCAGTACTTC.

The V and J genes are TRBV5-8 and TRBJ2-1; maybe TRBD1 (6 bases). CDR3 length: 15 amino acids. Trimming took 3 bases from V and 5 from J, leaving 15 bases between them. The germline V gene has CDR1 SGHTS and CDR2 YDEGEE. DNA of the CDR3: TGTGCCAGCAGCTCCCAGGGGTACTTCGACAATGAGCAGTTCTTC. Protein product: CASSSQGYFDNEQFF. Full variable domain (rest looked up from reference TRBV5-8 and TRBJ2-1): EAGVTQSPTHLIKTRGQQATLRCSPISGHTSVYWYQQALGLGLQFLLWYDEGEERNRGNFPPRFSGRQFPNYSSELNVNALELEDSALYLCASSSQGYFDNEQFFGPGTRLTVL.

V is TRBV20-1 and J is TRBJ2-7; D might be TRBD2 (5 bases). Per germline, CDR1 DFQATT and CDR2 SNEGSKA (reference sequence). The CDR3 totals 16 residues. V was cut by 8 bases and J by 0 bases, with 23 bases left in between. CDR3 protein: CSTPPTLGENSYEQYF. DNA for the CDR3: TGCAGTACCCCTCCAACGCTCGGGGAGAACTCCTACGAGCAGTACTTC.

V is TRBV30 and J is TRBJ2-1; 7 bases agree with TRBD2. The CDR3 consists of 12 residues. Looked up from germline, CDR1 is GTSNPN and CDR2 is SVGIG (reference sequence). Losses at the gene ends were 2 bases for V and 7 bases for J; bases not matched to a gene: 2. The CDR3 protein is CAWSHGGNEQFF. CDR3 nucleotides: TGTGCCTGGAGTCACGGGGGGAATGAGCAGTTCTTC.

V usage is TRBV9 and J usage is TRBJ1-1; a weak D match, TRBD1 (5 bases). CDR1 SGDLS and CDR2 YYNGEE come from the germline V gene. Trimming shortened V by 6 bases and J by 3 bases, and 12 bases separated the two germline ends. The CDR3 loop spans 13 amino acids. CDR3 coding DNA: TGTGCCAGCACCAGTTTGGGGGACACTGAAGCTTTCTTT. Residues: CASTSLGDTEAFF.

Here the CDR3 reads CASSPDTQTQYF. The CDR3 nucleotides are TGTGCCAGCAGCCCGGACACCCAGACCCAGTACTTC. J is TRBJ2-5 and V is TRBV6-6, with TRBD1 as a possible D gene (5 bases). The CDR3 extends over 12 amino acids. The germline gives CDR1 MNHNY, CDR2 SVGAGI (reference sequence). Deletions cut 6 bases from V and 6 bases from J, with 11 bases between.

This chain uses TRBV7-2 with TRBJ1-2, with a weak D call TRBD1 (6 bases). Trimming removed 5 bases from V and 8 bases from J, with 21 bases in between. Germline values: CDR1 SGHTA, CDR2 FQGNSA. The CDR3 covers 15 residues. The CDR3 DNA reads as TGTGCCAGCAGCCGGACACCGGGACAAAGGCAAGGCTACACCTTC. Protein sequence: CASSRTPGQRQGYTF.

V is TRBV12-3 or TRBV12-4 and J is TRBJ2-1; tentatively, D is TRBD2 (5 bases). The CDR3 extends over 14 amino acids. V was pared by 6 bases and J by 7 bases, with 16 bases between. The CDR3 loop reads CASRSTGYRNEQFF. Written as DNA, the CDR3 is TGTGCCAGCAGATCTACGGGGTACCGGAATGAGCAGTTCTTC.

There are a few counts of this clonotype. CDR3 DNA: TGTGCCAGCAGTCTCGGGACGACCTACGAGCAGTACTTC. The encoded protein is CASSLGTTYEQYF. The rearrangement links TRBV12-3 or TRBV12-4 to TRBJ2-7; perhaps D is TRBD1 or TRBD2 (5 bases each). V was trimmed by 5 bases and J by 2 bases, leaving 10 bases between them. The CDR3 spans 13 residues.